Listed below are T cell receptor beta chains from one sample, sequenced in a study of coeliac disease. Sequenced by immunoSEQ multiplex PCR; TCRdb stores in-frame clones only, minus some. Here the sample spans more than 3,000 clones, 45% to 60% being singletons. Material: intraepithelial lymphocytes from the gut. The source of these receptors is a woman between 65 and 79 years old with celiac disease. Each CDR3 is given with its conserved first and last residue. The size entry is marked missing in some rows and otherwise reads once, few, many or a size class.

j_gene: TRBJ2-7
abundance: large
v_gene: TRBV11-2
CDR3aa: CASSFPTGFSYEQYF

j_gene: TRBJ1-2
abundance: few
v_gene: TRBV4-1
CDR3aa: CASSQELGLPGGYGYTF

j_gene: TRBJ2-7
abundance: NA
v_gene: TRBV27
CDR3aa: CASSAGVGEQYF

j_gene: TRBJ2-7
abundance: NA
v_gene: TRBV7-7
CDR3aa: CASSLAQGPYEQYF

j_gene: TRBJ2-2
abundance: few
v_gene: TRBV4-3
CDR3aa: CASSQVGPGLAGGPDTGELFF

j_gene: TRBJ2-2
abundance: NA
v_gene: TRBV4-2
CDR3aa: CASSPLGGNTGELFF

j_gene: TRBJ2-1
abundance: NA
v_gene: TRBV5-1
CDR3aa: CASSLALLGLAGGGSYNEQFF

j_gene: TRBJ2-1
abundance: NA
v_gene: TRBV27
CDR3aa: CASSLSAGEIDEQFF

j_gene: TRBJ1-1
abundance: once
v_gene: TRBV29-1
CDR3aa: CSVETRENTEAFF

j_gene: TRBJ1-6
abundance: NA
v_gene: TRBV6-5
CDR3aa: CASSLDRDTISPLHF

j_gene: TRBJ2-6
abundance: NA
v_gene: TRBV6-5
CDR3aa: CASSPIGANVLTF

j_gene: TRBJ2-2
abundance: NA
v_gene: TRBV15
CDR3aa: CATSRTSGGITGELFF

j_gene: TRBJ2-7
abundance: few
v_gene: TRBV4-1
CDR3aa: CASSQTSGAIYEQYF

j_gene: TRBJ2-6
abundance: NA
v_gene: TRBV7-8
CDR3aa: CASSLRHPQSRANVLTF

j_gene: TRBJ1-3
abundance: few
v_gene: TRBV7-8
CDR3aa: CASSLGSSGNTIYF

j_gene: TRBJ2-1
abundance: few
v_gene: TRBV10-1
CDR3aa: CASRGSSYNEQFF

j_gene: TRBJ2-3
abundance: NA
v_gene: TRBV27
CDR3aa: CASSQGITDTQYF

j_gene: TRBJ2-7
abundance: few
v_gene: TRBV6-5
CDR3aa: CASSTRTSEQYF

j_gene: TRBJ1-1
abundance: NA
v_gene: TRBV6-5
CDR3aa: CASSYGRADTEAFF

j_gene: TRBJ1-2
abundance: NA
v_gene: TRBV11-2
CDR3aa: CASSLGGAFPYGYTF

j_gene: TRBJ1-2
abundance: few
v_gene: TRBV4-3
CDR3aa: CASSQDLAWSFGDYGYTF

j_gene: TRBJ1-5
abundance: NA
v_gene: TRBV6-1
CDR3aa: CASLKGLNSNQPQHF